The 32 T cell receptor beta chains reported below all come from one sample, sequenced in a study of cytomegalovirus exposure and HLA in healthy donors. Primers for the PCR totalled 60 Vbeta and 13 Jbeta. Method: immunoSEQ multiplex PCR; TCRdb's copy keeps in-frame clones and lacks some. Of fewer than 200,000 clones listed, roughly four fifths are singletons. Source material: PBMCs. Receptor source: a female donor in good health and CMV-seronegative.

Only a few counts were recorded for this clone. The chain uses TRBV4-2 and TRBJ1-1; 7 nucleotides line up with TRBD1. With V trimmed by 1 base and J by 0 bases, 2 bases remained unmatched. CDR1 and CDR2 from the germline V gene are LGHNA and YNFKEQ. This CDR3 has 15 amino acids. The CDR3 sequence: CASSQVTGMNTEAFF. The CDR3 DNA follows: TGTGCCAGCAGCCAAGTGACAGGGATGAACACTGAAGCTTTCTTT.

This sequence joins TRBV19 and TRBJ1-5; 8 bases are shared with TRBD1. The junction had 9 bases not matched to a gene; V was cut back by 5 bases and J by 6 bases. The CDR3 runs to 15 residues. Germline CDR1 reads LNHDA; CDR2 reads SQIVND (reference sequence). The CDR3 loop is CASSQDRGAGQPQHF. The CDR3 DNA follows: TGTGCCAGTAGTCAAGACAGGGGAGCGGGTCAGCCCCAGCATTTT.

CDR3 nucleotides: TGTGCCAGCAGCTTGAGGACAGGGGTGGAAGAGACCCAGTACTTC. This encodes CASSLRTGVEETQYF. The rearrangement links TRBV5-6 to TRBJ2-5; 9 bases match TRBD1. The CDR3 has 15 residues. From germline, CDR1 is SGHDT and CDR2 YYEEEE. V dropped 1 base and J dropped 3; count of bases not matched to a gene: 4. The full variable domain, completed using reference TRBV5-6 and TRBJ2-5, is DAGVTQSPTHLIKTRGQQVTLRCSPKSGHDTVSWYQQALGQGPQFIFQYYEEEERQRGNFPDRFSGHQFPNYSSELNVNALLLGDSALYLCASSLRTGVEETQYFGPGTRLLVL.

V is TRBV4-3 and J is TRBJ1-1, with 7 bases matching TRBD1. V shed 1 base and J 3 bases; nucleotides not matched to a gene: 8. The V gene's germline CDR1 is LGHNA and CDR2 YSLEER. The CDR3 sequence is 16 residues long. CDR3 sequence reads: CASSQGTGEFDTEAFF. In DNA, the CDR3 is TGCGCCAGCAGCCAAGGTACAGGGGAATTCGACACTGAAGCTTTCTTT.

Comment on this clone: Different DNA sequences within this sample yield the same CDR3. The chain employs TRBV5-6 and TRBJ1-1, with D hard to call. The CDR3 has 12 residues. Deletions cut 1 base from V and 5 bases from J, with 6 bases between. Germline V lookup: CDR1 SGHDT, CDR2 YYEEEE. The CDR3: CASSLRGTEAFF. The CDR3 coding sequence is TGTGCCAGCAGCTTGAGAGGAACTGAAGCTTTCTTT.

The chain combines TRBV9 with TRBJ2-1; D is possibly TRBD2 (6 bases). The CDR3 contains 15 residues. The V gene's germline CDR1 is SGDLS and CDR2 YYNGEE. V was cut by 7 bases and J by 4 bases, with 18 bases left in between. Written as DNA, the CDR3 is TGTGCCAGCGGACCGTACGGGGGAGTATACAATGAGCAGTTCTTC. The encoded protein is CASGPYGGVYNEQFF.

This clone was counted only a few times. V and J are TRBV19 and TRBJ2-7, with 10 bases matching TRBD2. Germline V gene lookup returns CDR1 LNHDA and CDR2 SQIVND (reference sequence). The CDR3 runs 15 residues. J lost 5 bases, V lost 3 bases, and 7 bases had no gene match. This CDR3 is CASSILGTSEDEQYF. DNA of the CDR3: TGTGCCAGTAGTATCCTCGGGACTAGCGAAGACGAGCAGTACTTC. The full variable domain, its missing parts supplied by reference TRBV19 and TRBJ2-7, is DGGITQSPKYLFRKEGQNVTLSCEQNLNHDAMYWYRQDPGQGLRLIYYSQIVNDFQKGDIAEGYSVSREKKESFPLTVTSAQKNPTAFYLCASSILGTSEDEQYFGPGTRLTVT.

This clone was counted only a few times. The V call is TRBV27, the J call TRBJ2-7, with TRBD1 matching 9 bases. The ends lost 5 bases at V and 4 bases at J; junction bases unmatched: 15. Germline lookup yields CDR1 MNHEY and CDR2 SMNVEV (reference sequence). The CDR3 extends over 17 amino acids. The CDR3 is CASSRSITGTGRYEQYF. The CDR3 nucleotides read TGTGCCAGCAGTAGATCAATAACCGGGACAGGGAGATACGAGCAGTACTTC.

There are a few counts of this clone. The V call is TRBV18, the J call TRBJ2-3, with D possibly matching TRBD2 (6 bases). The CDR3 sequence is 17 residues long. CDR1 is KGHSH, CDR2 LQKENI, per germline. V was cut by 0 bases and J by 0 bases, with 13 bases left in between. CDR3 coding DNA: TGTGCCAGCTCACCACCAAGGAGGGGCCTTAGCACAGATACGCAGTATTTT. Translating gives CASSPPRRGLSTDTQYF.

V gene TRBV11-2 combines with J gene TRBJ2-3; 11 bases fit TRBD2. This CDR3 is 17 amino acids long. CDR1 is SGHAT and CDR2 is FQNNGV in the germline V gene. Germline trimming cut 2 bases from V and 5 bases from J; bases unmatched to any gene: 9. CDR3 coding DNA: TGTGCCAGCAGCTTACGGGTAGCGGGGGGGCAGGGAGATACGCAGTATTTT. Amino acids: CASSLRVAGGQGDTQYF.

The chain carries TRBV19 and TRBJ2-6; 7 positions agree with TRBD1. The germline V gene encodes CDR1 LNHDA and CDR2 SQIVND (reference sequence). The trim removed 0 bases at V and 0 bases at J, leaving 11 bases unmatched. The CDR3 has 20 residues. As DNA, the CDR3 is TGTGCCAGTAGTATAGAGATACAGGGGAAGCCGGGCTCTGGGGCCAACGTCCTGACTTTC. Its translation: CASSIEIQGKPGSGANVLTF.

The chain carries TRBV7-9 and TRBJ2-2; 8 nucleotides line up with TRBD1. This CDR3 contains 16 residues. Per the germline V gene, CDR1 is SEHNR and CDR2 is FQNEAQ (reference sequence). V lost 4 bases, J lost 6 bases, and 10 bases stayed unmatched. The DNA for the CDR3 is TGTGCCAGCAGCTCAAGGGCCGACAGGGGAGCCGGGGAGCTGTTTTTT. Protein sequence: CASSSRADRGAGELFF. The full variable domain, its missing parts supplied by reference TRBV7-9 and TRBJ2-2, is DTGVSQNPRHKITKRGQNVTFRCDPISEHNRLYWYRQTLGQGPEFLTYFQNEAQLEKSRLLSDRFSAERPKGSFSTLEIQRTEQGDSAMYLCASSSRADRGAGELFFGEGSRLTVL.

The chain couples TRBV10-3 to TRBJ1-2; D is unclear. Germline CDR1 and CDR2: ENHRY and SYGVKD. CDR3 length equals 13 residues. Trimming took off 0 bases at V and 10 bases at J, with 12 bases between the two ends. The CDR3 loop reads CAISESTGNDYTF. DNA of the CDR3: TGTGCCATCAGTGAGTCGACGGGAAACGACTACACCTTC.

This clone was counted only a few times. The rearrangement joins TRBV6-5 to TRBJ2-7; tentatively, D is TRBD1 (6 bases). V was pared by 6 bases and J by 6 bases, with 18 bases between. The CDR3 spans 14 residues. In germline, CDR1 is MNHEY, CDR2 SVGAGI. Here the CDR3 reads CASSLKIGQFEQYF. CDR3 nucleotide sequence: TGTGCCAGCAGCCTTAAAATCGGACAGTTCGAGCAGTACTTC.

V and J are TRBV12-5 and TRBJ2-7; 8 positions match TRBD2. In germline, CDR1 is LGHNT, CDR2 FRNRAP. The CDR3 is 15 residues long. The ends lost 5 bases at V and 2 bases at J; junction bases unmatched: 8. The CDR3: CASGRWGSGAYEQYF. The CDR3 DNA follows: TGTGCTAGTGGTCGCTGGGGTAGCGGGGCCTACGAGCAGTACTTC.

The rearrangement uses TRBV1 and TRBJ2-7; the tabulated D call, TRBD2, remains unverified against the DNA. TRBV1 is termed a pseudogene. This CDR3 is 16 amino acids long. CDR3 loop: CTSSPMTRREPNEQYF. CDR3 nucleotides: TGCACCAGCAGCCCCATGACTAGGCGGGAGCCTAACGAGCAGTACTTC.

This clone appeared a few times. The chain is built from TRBV7-2 and TRBJ2-1; TRBD2 aligns across 10 bases. The CDR3 has 17 amino acids. V gave up 6 bases and J gave up 3 bases; unmatched junction bases: 11. Germline CDR1 SGHTA, CDR2 FQGNSA. This chain's CDR3 is CASRMPLSGRNYNEQFF. The CDR3 region has the DNA TGTGCCAGCAGGATGCCACTTAGCGGGAGGAACTACAATGAGCAGTTCTTC.

The genes are TRBV6-1 and TRBJ2-5, with TRBD2 matching over 11 bases. The DNA end is more similar to TRBJ2-7, so the J call may be wrong. The CDR3 is made up of 15 amino acids. CDR1 is MNHNS, CDR2 SASEGT, per germline. Here the CDR3 reads CASSLGGTSGNEQYF. In DNA, the CDR3 is TGTGCCAGCAGCCTGGGAGGGACTAGCGGTAACGAGCAGTACTTC.

The chain carries TRBV10-3 and TRBJ2-5; TRBD2 matches 9 bases. The J call may be wrong; the DNA end is better matched by TRBJ2-7. This CDR3 has 16 amino acids. CDR1 and CDR2 (germline): ENHRY, SYGVKD. The CDR3 sequence is CAISEGNSGSTYEQYF. The CDR3 DNA reads as TGTGCCATCAGTGAGGGTAATAGCGGGAGCACCTACGAGCAGTACTTC.

The chain has TRBV9 and TRBJ2-2, with TRBD2 matching over 9 bases. The CDR3 runs 17 residues. The junction had 14 bases not matched to a gene; V was cut back by 4 bases and J by 7 bases. Looked up from germline, CDR1 is SGDLS and CDR2 is YYNGEE. DNA of the CDR3: TGTGCCAGCAGCTCATTAGGGAGCGGGGGGCTTGGCGGGGAGCTGTTTTTT. Translation: CASSSLGSGGLGGELFF.

The genes are TRBV29-1 and TRBJ2-7; D is unresolved. Between the trimmed V and J ends, which lost 0 bases and 3 bases, there was a span of 6 bases. Germline assignment: CDR1 SQVTM and CDR2 ANQGSEA. The CDR3 consists of 12 residues. CDR3 protein: CSVEERGYEQYF. The DNA for the CDR3 is TGCAGCGTTGAAGAAAGAGGCTACGAGCAGTACTTC.

The V gene is TRBV4-3, the J gene TRBJ2-7; TRBD1 might be the D (5 bases). The CDR3 has 12 amino acids. The germline CDR1 and CDR2 sequences are LGHNA and YSLEER. Trimming pared 1 base from V and 10 bases from J, leaving 11 bases between. CDR3 nucleotides: TGCGCCAGCAGCCAAGCCTGGGGCCCTCAGTACTTC. Its translation: CASSQAWGPQYF.

This chain uses TRBV10-3 with TRBJ2-2; D unresolved. The ends were cut back, 8 bases at V and 6 bases at J, with 10 bases in the middle. The CDR3 contains 12 residues. CDR1 and CDR2 (germline): ENHRY, SYGVKD. CDR3 nucleotide sequence: TGTGCCATCTCCCGGGTATCCGGGGAGCTGTTTTTT. Its protein is CAISRVSGELFF.

The chain combines TRBV4-3 with TRBJ1-2; possibly TRBD1 for D (5 bases). CDR1 and CDR2 (germline): LGHNA, YSLEER. V was cut by 0 bases and J by 8 bases, with 13 bases left in between. The CDR3 runs 14 residues. DNA for the CDR3: TGCGCCAGCAGCCAAGATTATGGGGCGGGAGGCTACACCTTC. This codes for CASSQDYGAGGYTF.

The chain is built from TRBV13 and TRBJ1-1; perhaps TRBD1 as D (6 bases). Germline V gene data show CDR1 as PRHDT and CDR2 as FYEKMQ (reference sequence). This CDR3 has 13 amino acids. V was clipped by 1 base and J by 6 bases, with 9 bases between them. The CDR3 is CASSLEGVAEAFF. CDR3 in DNA: TGTGCCAGCAGCTTAGAGGGGGTCGCTGAAGCTTTCTTT.

This clone came up once. The V and J genes are TRBV6-1 and TRBJ2-5; 7 bases match TRBD1. This CDR3 region has 15 residues. Germline V lookup: CDR1 MNHNS, CDR2 SASEGT. After removal of 4 bases from V and 2 bases from J, the junction contained 7 bases not matched to a gene. CDR3 residues: CASSAGQTVQETQYF. The CDR3, as DNA: TGTGCCAGCAGTGCGGGACAGACAGTACAAGAGACCCAGTACTTC.

V gene TRBV10-3 combines with J gene TRBJ2-5; 9 bases align to TRBD2. This CDR3 spans 15 amino acids. The J segment lost 4 bases and the V segment lost 3 bases, leaving 6 bases of the junction unmatched. In germline, CDR1 is ENHRY, CDR2 SYGVKD. Here the CDR3 DNA reads TGTGCCATCAGTGAAGATAATAGCGGGAGAGAGACCCAGTACTTC. Translated, it gives CAISEDNSGRETQYF.

The J gene is TRBJ1-2, the V gene TRBV7-2; 10 bases map to TRBD1. V lost 0 bases and J lost 8; bases outside the gene matches: 6. The CDR3 runs 15 residues. Germline CDR1 is SGHTA and CDR2 is FQGNSA. CDR3 sequence: CASSLATRQGAGYTF. CDR3 sequence (DNA): TGTGCCAGCAGCTTAGCGACGCGACAGGGGGCCGGCTACACCTTC.

The gene calls are TRBV27 and TRBJ1-2, with D tentatively TRBD1 (6 bases). The CDR3 runs 15 residues. Germline lookup yields CDR1 MNHEY and CDR2 SMNVEV (reference sequence). Deletions cut 4 bases from V and 5 bases from J, with 17 bases between. CDR3 amino acids: CASSYRGLSGYGYTF. CDR3 coding DNA: TGTGCCAGCAGTTATAGGGGGTTGTCAGGGTATGGCTACACCTTC.

This clone was detected only once. The genes are TRBV5-1 and TRBJ2-1, with TRBD1 matching over 10 bases. CDR1 and CDR2 from the germline V gene are SGHRS and YFSETQ. The CDR3 consists of 13 residues. V lost 5 bases to trimming and J lost 10 bases; unmatched junction nucleotides: 6. This CDR3 reads CASSWGTGDEQFF. DNA of the CDR3: TGCGCCAGCAGTTGGGGGACAGGGGACGAGCAGTTCTTC.

This clone has more than one count but fewer than ten. V gene TRBV2 combines with J gene TRBJ1-2; 10 nucleotides match TRBD1. J gave up 3 bases and V 8 bases, and 9 bases lay outside the gene matches. CDR1 and CDR2 from the germline V gene are SNHLY and FYNNEI. This CDR3 has 15 amino acids. Here the CDR3 reads CASVVGTGAYYGYTF. CDR3 nucleotides: TGTGCCAGCGTCGTTGGGACAGGGGCGTACTATGGCTACACCTTC.

The table lists this clone with a count of one. The rearrangement links TRBV5-6 to TRBJ1-2, with D possibly TRBD1 on 6 matching bases. V lost 4 bases to trimming and J lost 8 bases, with 12 bases between them. Germline CDR1 reads SGHDT; CDR2 reads YYEEEE. The CDR3 totals 12 residues. The CDR3 reads CASSQTGYGYTF. The DNA of the CDR3 is TGTGCCAGCAGCCAGACAGGTTACGGCTACACCTTC.